The rows below give T cell receptor beta chains drawn from one sample of a study of blood T cells in healthy people across ages. Each CDR3 protein gets one entry after TCRdb re-called the 5' RACE reads with MiXCR. The table includes 780,000 or so distinct CDR3 sequences, just under 25% detected once. The same sample was also studied in work on T cells of mothers and their children.

The specimen sequenced was blood. The receptors here all came from a boy aged 5-17 years in good health. CDR3s include the opening cysteine and the closing phenylalanine or tryptophan. Fields, in order: CDR3 length, D gene, J gene, clone size, V gene, CDR3 DNA, CDR3 protein. The D gene is left open where the match is weak. Rows may omit the clone size; those that give it use once, few, many or a size class.

16 TRBD2 TRBJ2-6 few TRBV20-1 TGCAGTGCCCGAGCGGGGGTGAACTTTGGGGCCAACGTCCCGACTTTC CSARAGVNFGANVPTF
14 TRBD1 TRBJ2-3 NA TRBV12-3/TRBV12-4 TGTGCCAGCAGAAAACAGGGGCCCACAGATACGCAGTATTTT CASRKQGPTDTQYF
15 NA TRBJ2-2 NA TRBV29-1 TGCAGCGTTGAAGATAATATCGTTGGCACCGGGGAGCTGTTTTTT CSVEDNIVGTGELFF
14 NA TRBJ2-1 few TRBV27 TGTGCCAGCAGTTTATTAGGGGCTCGTAATGAGCAGTTCTTC CASSLLGARNEQFF
13 NA TRBJ2-5 NA TRBV12-3/TRBV12-4 TGTGCCAGCAGTTTTATAGCGCCCGAGACCCAGTACTTC CASSFIAPETQYF
13 NA TRBJ2-5 few TRBV20-1 TGCAGTGCTAGAGAGACAATCCAAGAGACCCAGTACTTC CSARETIQETQYF
17 TRBD2 TRBJ2-7 NA TRBV5-1 TGCGCCAGCAGCCGGACTAGCGGGGGGCCCTTAAATGACGAGCAGTACTTC CASSRTSGGPLNDEQYF
16 TRBD2 TRBJ2-3 NA TRBV13 TGTGCCAGCAGCCGGGCTAGCGGGGGAGTCGCAGATACGCAGTATTTT CASSRASGGVADTQYF
15 NA TRBJ2-6 few TRBV28 TGTGCCAGCAGTAGCTTAGCTCCTGGGGCCAACGTCCTGACTTTC CASSSLAPGANVLTF
15 NA TRBJ2-7 NA TRBV4-3 TGCGCCAGCAGCCAAGGACAGCATGGGATCTACGAGCAGTACTTC CASSQGQHGIYEQYF
17 NA TRBJ2-3 few TRBV29-1 TGCAGCGTTGATTTTGGGCAAGGGTACGCTAGCACAGATACGCAGTATTTT CSVDFGQGYASTDTQYF
14 NA TRBJ2-3 NA TRBV24-1 TGTGCCACCAGAGTCTCGGACAGCACAGATACGCAGTATTTT CATRVSDSTDTQYF
16 NA TRBJ1-4 few TRBV12-3/TRBV12-4 TGTGCCAGCACCCGACAGTCCGGGCGACTGAATGAAAAACTGTTTTTT CASTRQSGRLNEKLFF
15 TRBD1 TRBJ1-5 NA TRBV4-1 TGCGCCAGCAGCCGAGTACAGGGGACGAATCAGCCCCAGCATTTT CASSRVQGTNQPQHF
16 TRBD2 TRBJ2-5 NA TRBV6-5 TGTGCCAGCAGCGGGACTAGCGGGATTATACAAGAGACCCAGTACTTC CASSGTSGIIQETQYF
16 TRBD1 TRBJ1-4 NA TRBV9 TGTGCCAGCAGCGACGGACAGGGGGCGACTAATGAAAAACTGTTTTTT CASSDGQGATNEKLFF
15 TRBD1 TRBJ1-1 few TRBV14 TGTGCCAGCAGCCAAAAGACAGGGGCGCTAAGTGAAGCTTTCTTT CASSQKTGALSEAFF
13 TRBD1 TRBJ1-2 NA TRBV15 TGTGCCACCAGGCTACAGGGGGCGGCTGGCTACACCTTC CATRLQGAAGYTF
14 NA TRBJ2-3 few TRBV29-1 TGCAGCGTTGGTGGGGGACGGGGCACAGATACGCAGTATTTT CSVGGGRGTDTQYF
15 NA TRBJ1-4 NA TRBV28 TGTGCCAGCAGTTTATCAGCTGGGCTGGGGGAAAAACTGTTTTTT CASSLSAGLGEKLFF
18 TRBD2 TRBJ2-3 few TRBV4-3 TGCGCCAGCAGCCAAGATTCGGCTAGCGGGGGGGTACCAGATACGCAGTATTTT CASSQDSASGGVPDTQYF
15 NA TRBJ2-5 NA TRBV7-3 TGTGCCAGCAGCATAAACAGGGGAGGAAGAGAGACCCAGTACTTC CASSINRGGRETQYF
16 NA TRBJ1-1 NA TRBV6-2/TRBV6-3 TGTGCCAGCAGTTACCCTGGGTCCTCAAGGAGCACTGAAGCTTTCTTT CASSYPGSSRSTEAFF
14 NA TRBJ2-7 NA TRBV4-3 TGCGCCAGCAGCCCGGCGGGCCTTGCTGCCGAGCAGTACTTC CASSPAGLAAEQYF
16 TRBD2 TRBJ2-7 NA TRBV5-1 TGCGCCAGCAGCGTCCAAGCGGGAGGGGCACCCTACGAGCAGTACTTC CASSVQAGGAPYEQYF
11 NA TRBJ1-1 few TRBV29-1 TGCAGCGTTACAAGAGGGCTGCAAGCTTTCTTT CSVTRGLQAFF
12 NA TRBJ2-5 few TRBV28 TGTGCCAGCAGTTTATGGGGAGGGACCCAGTACTTC CASSLWGGTQYF
14 TRBD1 TRBJ2-5 few TRBV2 TGTGCCAGCAGTGCCGGGACAGGGCACGAGACCCAGTACTTC CASSAGTGHETQYF
14 TRBD1 TRBJ1-1 few TRBV13 TGTGCCAGTACCCTGGGGGACAGGGTGACTGAAGCTTTCTTT CASTLGDRVTEAFF